This TCR beta chain was sequenced in a study of T cells expressing NK-cell markers. Study details: The authors derived TCR beta repertoires from sorted CD3+CD56+NKG2C+, CD3+CD56+NKG2C- and CD3+CD56-NKG2C+ T cells. Study observations and caveats: Leadership of the CD3+CD56-NKG2C+ fraction also belonged to these clonotypes in several donors. Uncertainty persisted over the HCMV specificity of expanded NKG2C+ T cell clones.

About this clonotype: The antigen is undetermined.

UMI-tagged 5'RACE template switching yielded the TCR beta cDNA. TCRdb re-called the 5' RACE reads; one entry per CDR3 protein, DNA not given. This listing includes 500,000 to 700,000 distinct CDR3 sequences. The CDR3 covers 15 residues. The germline CDR1 and CDR2 sequences are LNHNV and YYDKDF (reference sequence). Sequences were obtained from blood T cells: a sorted CD56 or NKG2C T cell subset, CD4+ or CD8+ T cells, or bulk PBMC T cells (not recorded which). The TCR originated in a young man in good health. The V and J genes are TRBV15 and TRBJ1-6; TCRdb's D call of TRBD1 is untestable without DNA. CDR3 protein: CATSRDKGAGSPLHF.